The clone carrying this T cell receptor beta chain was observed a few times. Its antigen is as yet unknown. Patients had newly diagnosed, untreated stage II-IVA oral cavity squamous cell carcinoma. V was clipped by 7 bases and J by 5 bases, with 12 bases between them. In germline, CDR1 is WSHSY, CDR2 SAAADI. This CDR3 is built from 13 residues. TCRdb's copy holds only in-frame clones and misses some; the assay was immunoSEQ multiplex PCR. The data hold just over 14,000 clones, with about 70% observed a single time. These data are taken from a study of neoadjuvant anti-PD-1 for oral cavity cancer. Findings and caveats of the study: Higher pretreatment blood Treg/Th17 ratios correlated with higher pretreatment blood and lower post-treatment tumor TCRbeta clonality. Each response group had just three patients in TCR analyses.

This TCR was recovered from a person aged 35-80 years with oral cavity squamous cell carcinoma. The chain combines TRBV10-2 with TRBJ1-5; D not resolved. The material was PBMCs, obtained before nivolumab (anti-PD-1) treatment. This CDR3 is CASTLSWDQPQHF. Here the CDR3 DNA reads TGCGCCAGCACCCTCTCGTGGGATCAGCCCCAGCATTTT.